The clone carrying this T cell receptor (beta chain) was picked up one time. What it binds is not known. This sample is part of a study of blood T cells in healthy people across ages. Combining a sample-barcoded 5' primer with a J-beta primer mix, a second PCR ran for roughly 6 to 12 cycles. Tagging of each cDNA molecule was performed by a template-switch adaptor with 12 random nucleotides. TCRdb passed the 5' RACE reads through MiXCR, listing each CDR3 protein once. The table includes about 1.8 million distinct CDR3 sequences, about 50% detected once. CDR3 length equals 18 residues. Approximately 9 milliliters was the volume of peripheral blood drawn from each donor. Overall study findings and caveats: Diversity of TCR beta per million T cells declined in a roughly linear way with age.

The clonotype comes from a woman in her 40s in good health. The V gene is TRBV21-1, the J gene TRBJ1-6; the table's D call, TRBD1, was not checked against the DNA. TRBV21-1 is tagged as a pseudogene. Material: blood. The CDR3 loop is CASSKGGRDSSYNSPLHF. CDR3 nucleotide sequence: TGTGCCAGCAGCAAAGGGGGCAGAGATAGCTCCTATAATTCACCCCTCCACTTT.